Below, 31 T cell receptor beta chains from the same sample are listed, as sequenced in a study of cytomegalovirus exposure and HLA in healthy donors. The PCR made use of 60 Vbeta and 13 Jbeta primers. Clones were read by immunoSEQ multiplex PCR, and TCRdb kept only the in-frame ones, dropping some. The table includes under 200,000 clones, 65% to 85% detected once. Material for sequencing was PBMCs. These receptors all come from a woman in her forties in good health and CMV-seropositive.

This sequence joins TRBV28 and TRBJ1-4; D perhaps matches TRBD1 (5 bases). CDR1 and CDR2 from the germline V gene are MDHEN and SYDVKM. This CDR3 is 19 amino acids long. V shed 3 bases and J shed 0 bases, with 20 bases lying between them. In DNA form, the CDR3 reads TGTGCCAGCAGTTTGGCCGCCAAATGGGGCAGGCCAACTAATGAAAAACTGTTTTTT. Translated, it gives CASSLAAKWGRPTNEKLFF.

The DNA of the CDR3 is TGCGCCAGCTGCGTGAGGGCCCTAACCACCTTCGGGGAGCTGTTTTTT. Translating it yields CASCVRALTTFGELFF. The rearrangement joins TRBV5-1 to TRBJ2-2; tentative D call: TRBD2 (5 bases). V shed 7 bases and J shed 7 bases, with 23 bases lying between them. There are 16 residues in the CDR3. Germline assignment: CDR1 SGHRS and CDR2 YFSETQ.

The chain combines TRBV18 with TRBJ2-3; 12 bases map to TRBD2. The CDR3 extends over 17 amino acids. V gave up 3 bases and J gave up 0 bases; unmatched junction bases: 4. The germline gives CDR1 KGHSH, CDR2 LQKENI. CDR3 region: CASSPPGLAGSTDTQYF. CDR3 in DNA: TGTGCCAGCTCACCGCCTGGACTAGCGGGGAGCACAGATACGCAGTATTTT.

The rearrangement joins TRBV9 to TRBJ2-2; 7 positions match TRBD2. CDR1 is SGDLS, CDR2 YYNGEE, per germline. Unmatched junction bases numbered 2, after V lost 7 bases and J lost 2 bases. This CDR3 comprises 13 residues. DNA for the CDR3: TGTGCCAGCCAGGGACTAAACACCGGGGAGCTGTTTTTT. This translates into CASQGLNTGELFF. Complete variable domain (other parts from reference TRBV9 and TRBJ2-2): DSGVTQTPKHLITATGQRVTLRCSPRSGDLSVYWYQQSLDQGLQFLIQYYNGEERAKGNILERFSAQQFPDLHSELNLSSLELGDSALYFCASQGLNTGELFFGEGSRLTVL.

The chain joins TRBV9 to TRBJ1-1; D is uncertain. Germline V gene sequence: CDR1 SGDLS, CDR2 YYNGEE. This CDR3 comprises 15 residues. Trimming removed 0 bases from V and 1 base from J, with 10 bases in between. CDR3 sequence reads: CASSVGALRNTEAFF. The CDR3, as DNA: TGTGCCAGCAGCGTAGGAGCGCTTAGGAACACTGAAGCTTTCTTT.

V and J are TRBV5-4 and TRBJ1-2, with 7 bases fitting TRBD1. The V and J ends lost 4 bases and 5 bases, in that order; junction bases with no gene match: 17. This CDR3 is 17 amino acids long. Germline values: CDR1 SGHNT, CDR2 YYREEE (reference sequence). The CDR3, as DNA: TGTGCCAGCAGCCCCCGACATCCCGGACAGGACCCTTATGGCTACACCTTC. Protein: CASSPRHPGQDPYGYTF. Supplemented by reference TRBV5-4 and TRBJ1-2, the full variable domain reads ETGVTQSPTHLIKTRGQQVTLRCSSQSGHNTVSWYQQALGQGPQFIFQYYREEENGRGNFPPRFSGLQFPNYSSELNVNALELDDSALYLCASSPRHPGQDPYGYTFGSGTRLTVV.

This sequence joins TRBV5-1 and TRBJ1-6; D ambiguous. Germline assignment: CDR1 SGHRS and CDR2 YFSETQ. This CDR3 region has 17 residues. V lost 3 bases, J lost 0 bases, and 13 bases lay in between. The CDR3 loop reads CASSSRGDRSYNSPLHF. Here the CDR3 DNA reads TGCGCCAGCAGCTCCCGAGGTGACCGCTCCTATAATTCACCCCTCCACTTT.

V and J are TRBV14 and TRBJ2-1; 9 bases fit TRBD2. Germline V lookup: CDR1 SGHDN, CDR2 FVKESK. Germline trimming cut 2 bases from V and 4 bases from J; bases unmatched to any gene: 6. CDR3 size: 16 residues. The CDR3 region is CASSQPLAGKYNEQFF. CDR3 coding DNA: TGTGCCAGCAGCCAACCTCTAGCGGGGAAATACAATGAGCAGTTCTTC.

This clone was detected once. The chain couples TRBV30 to TRBJ1-4; D is perhaps TRBD1 (6 bases). Germline values: CDR1 GTSNPN, CDR2 SVGIG (reference sequence). V was cut by 8 bases and J by 8 bases, with 18 bases left in between. There are 13 residues in the CDR3. The CDR3 spells CAVFRGAGEKLFF. CDR3 in DNA: TGTGCCGTATTCAGGGGAGCCGGGGAAAAACTGTTTTTT. The variable domain in full, completed from reference TRBV30 and TRBJ1-4, reads SQTIHQWPATLVQPVGSPLSLECTVEGTSNPNLYWYRQAAGRGLQLLFYSVGIGQISSEVPQNLSASRPQDRQFILSSKKLLLSDSGFYLCAVFRGAGEKLFFGSGTQLSVL.

The V gene is TRBV19, the J gene TRBJ1-5; TRBD1 agrees at 8 bases. The CDR3 is 17 amino acids. The germline CDR1 and CDR2 sequences are LNHDA and SQIVND (reference sequence). V was pared by 5 bases and J by 1 base, with 10 bases of the junction left unmatched. As DNA, the CDR3 is TGTGCCAGTAGTCCAAGGGCCGGACAGGGCAGCAATCAGCCCCAGCATTTT. Protein: CASSPRAGQGSNQPQHF.

This clone was seen once. The chain employs TRBV10-1 and TRBJ2-1, with D perhaps matching TRBD1 (6 bases). CDR3 length equals 18 residues. Trimming removed 6 bases from V and 4 bases from J, with 25 bases in between. From germline, CDR1 is WNHNN and CDR2 SYGVQD (reference sequence). CDR3 protein: CASSESSMGATTYNEQFF. The CDR3 nucleotides read TGCGCCAGCAGCGAGAGCAGTATGGGGGCCACTACGTACAATGAGCAGTTCTTC.

The chain couples TRBV7-9 to TRBJ1-4; perhaps TRBD1 as D (6 bases). From germline, CDR1 is SEHNR and CDR2 FQNEAQ (reference sequence). The ends were cut back, 5 bases at V and 8 bases at J, with 15 bases in the middle. The CDR3 is made up of 14 amino acids. DNA of the CDR3: TGTGCCAGCAGCAGACGACAGGATGCCGAAAAACTGTTTTTT. Translating it yields CASSRRQDAEKLFF.

This clone has a handful of counts. The gene calls are TRBV5-1 and TRBJ1-1; D might be TRBD1 (5 bases). V lost 3 bases and J lost 1, with 13 bases in between. Looked up from germline, CDR1 is SGHRS and CDR2 is YFSETQ. The CDR3 is 15 amino acids. Written as DNA, the CDR3 is TGCGCCAGCAGCTCGGAGGGACGGACGAACACTGAAGCTTTCTTT. Translating gives CASSSEGRTNTEAFF.

This clone has a handful of counts. The V call is TRBV7-2, the J call TRBJ1-6; maybe TRBD1 (5 bases). The germline gives CDR1 SGHTA, CDR2 FQGNSA. The CDR3 totals 13 residues. V shed 3 bases and J shed 7 bases, with 7 bases lying between them. CDR3 DNA: TGTGCCAGCAGCTTGGGACTAAATTCACCCCTCCACTTT. Its protein is CASSLGLNSPLHF. The variable domain in full, with the rest retrieved from reference TRBV7-2 and TRBJ1-6, is GAGVSQSPSNKVTEKGKDVELRCDPISGHTALYWYRQSLGQGLEFLIYFQGNSAPDKSGLPSDRFSAERTGGSVSTLTIQRTQQEDSAVYLCASSLGLNSPLHFGNGTRLTVT.

This sequence joins TRBV5-8 and TRBJ2-3; D may be TRBD1 (6 bases). V shed 0 bases and J shed 4 bases, with 15 bases lying between them. Per the germline V gene, CDR1 is SGHTS and CDR2 is YDEGEE. The CDR3 loop spans 16 amino acids. This CDR3 is CASSLDRGIGADTQYF. CDR3 nucleotides: TGTGCCAGCAGCTTGGATAGGGGGATCGGGGCAGATACGCAGTATTTT.

The CDR3 is CSVVLGTNYGYTF. CDR3 in DNA: TGCAGCGTTGTCCTCGGGACTAACTATGGCTACACCTTC. The chain recombines TRBV29-1 with TRBJ1-2, with D unclear. This CDR3 contains 13 residues. Germline V gene data show CDR1 as SQVTM and CDR2 as ANQGSEA. Trimming left V 4 bases short and J 0 bases short, with 9 bases between.

The rearrangement joins TRBV18 to TRBJ1-3; D not resolved. Trimming removed 4 bases at V and 0 bases at J, with 13 bases between. The germline V gene has CDR1 KGHSH and CDR2 LQKENI. CDR3 size: 16 residues. CDR3 nucleotide sequence: TGTGCCAGCTCACGCCGGGATACAAGCTCTGGAAACACCATATATTTT. It codes for CASSRRDTSSGNTIYF.

This clone has only one observation. The chain couples TRBV7-2 to TRBJ2-3; a weak D match, TRBD1 (6 bases). Germline CDR1 reads SGHTA; CDR2 reads FQGNSA. The CDR3 has 16 amino acids. V was trimmed by 0 bases and J by 5 bases, leaving 15 bases between them. CDR3 amino acids: CASSLAGWGRQDTQYF. The CDR3 bases are TGTGCCAGCAGCTTAGCGGGGTGGGGGCGCCAAGATACGCAGTATTTT.

This chain links TRBV5-1 with TRBJ1-3, with a tentative D call TRBD1 (5 bases). Germline lookup yields CDR1 SGHRS and CDR2 YFSETQ. CDR3 size: 13 residues. With 7 bases removed from V and 4 bases from J, the gap between germline ends came to 12 bases. CDR3 loop: CASGETVGNTIYF. CDR3 nucleotide sequence: TGCGCCAGCGGAGAGACAGTCGGAAACACCATATATTTT.

The chain combines TRBV5-5 with TRBJ1-6, with 7 bases aligning to TRBD1. CDR3 length: 18 amino acids. The germline gives CDR1 SGHKS, CDR2 YYEKEE (reference sequence). V trimming: 4 bases; J trimming: 6 bases; junction bases outside the gene matches: 16. Here the CDR3 reads CASSPFLSDRVLNSPLHF. CDR3 nucleotide sequence: TGTGCCAGCAGCCCATTCCTTTCCGACAGGGTGCTTAATTCACCCCTCCACTTT.

The chain employs TRBV2 and TRBJ1-4; D is perhaps TRBD1 (5 bases). The germline gives CDR1 SNHLY, CDR2 FYNNEI. CDR3 length: 15 amino acids. V was trimmed by 4 bases and J by 7 bases, leaving 16 bases between them. The CDR3 here is CASSGDGGSGEKLFF. DNA of the CDR3: TGTGCCAGCAGTGGGGATGGGGGGTCGGGTGAAAAACTGTTTTTT.

This clone was counted a few times. This chain joins TRBV30 and TRBJ1-6; TRBD1 matches 9 bases. The CDR3 spans 14 residues. Trimming at V came to 2 bases and at J to 7 bases, leaving 3 bases not matched to a gene. Germline CDR1 is GTSNPN and CDR2 is SVGIG (reference sequence). The DNA for the CDR3 is TGTGCCTGGAGTCGGGACAGGGTGAATTCACCCCTCCACTTT. This codes for CAWSRDRVNSPLHF.

This clone was found once. The chain links TRBV5-1 to TRBJ2-5, with D tentatively TRBD2 (6 bases). V was cut by 4 bases and J by 7 bases, with 20 bases left in between. Germline loops: CDR1 SGHRS, CDR2 YFSETQ. CDR3 size: 15 residues. CDR3: CASSPSAPSVGTQYF. The DNA of the CDR3 is TGCGCCAGCAGCCCTTCAGCCCCTAGCGTAGGGACCCAGTACTTC.

This clone was seen a few times. This chain links TRBV7-9 with TRBJ2-3, with 9 positions matching TRBD1. After removal of 1 base from V and 1 base from J, the junction contained 3 bases not matched to a gene. The CDR3 runs 16 residues. Germline values: CDR1 SEHNR, CDR2 FQNEAQ (reference sequence). Here the CDR3 DNA reads TGTGCCAGCAGCTTAGGCGGGGACAGGGGCACAGATACGCAGTATTTT. Its translation: CASSLGGDRGTDTQYF.

The table lists this clone with a count of one. The V gene is TRBV5-1, the J gene TRBJ2-1; D is uncertain. The CDR3 sequence is 15 residues long. Germline CDR1 and CDR2: SGHRS and YFSETQ. Deletions cut 0 bases from V and 8 bases from J, with 15 bases between. The CDR3 coding sequence is TGCGCCAGCAGCTTGGCCGGGTTAAGTCTCGATGAGCAGTTCTTC. Protein product: CASSLAGLSLDEQFF.

V usage is TRBV4-3 and J usage is TRBJ1-1; TRBD1 is a possible D gene (6 bases). This CDR3 is 14 amino acids long. Trimming removed 0 bases from V and 11 bases from J, with 16 bases in between. Germline CDR1 and CDR2: LGHNA and YSLEER. The CDR3 region has the DNA TGCGCCAGCAGCCAAGATGACAGGCAAGGGAAGGCTTTCTTT. It specifies CASSQDDRQGKAFF.

This clone was recorded a few times. The CDR3 DNA sequence: TGTGCCAGCAGCGCCCGGGGGGGCCCCTACGAGCAGTACTTC. This codes for CASSARGGPYEQYF. The rearrangement uses TRBV9 and TRBJ2-7, with TRBD2 matching over 8 bases. Germline lookup yields CDR1 SGDLS and CDR2 YYNGEE. The CDR3 runs to 14 residues. V lost 3 bases, J lost 2 bases, and 4 bases stayed unmatched.

The rearrangement joins TRBV27 to TRBJ2-7; 9 nucleotides match TRBD1. Germline V gene data show CDR1 as MNHEY and CDR2 as SMNVEV (reference sequence). V trimming: 3 bases; J trimming: 2 bases; junction bases outside the gene matches: 17. CDR3 length equals 19 residues. CDR3 amino acids: CASSFRGRMGQGFTYEQYF. In DNA form, the CDR3 reads TGTGCCAGCAGTTTCCGTGGACGGATGGGACAGGGATTTACCTACGAGCAGTACTTC.

The chain couples TRBV5-5 to TRBJ1-5; D not certain. Germline CDR1 SGHKS, CDR2 YYEKEE (reference sequence). CDR3 length: 14 residues. V lost 1 base, J lost 0 bases, and 5 bases lay in between. The CDR3 DNA follows: TGTGCCAGCAGCTTGAGCGCTAGCAATCAGCCCCAGCATTTT. Protein product: CASSLSASNQPQHF.

This clone was seen a few times. The gene calls are TRBV7-3 and TRBJ1-2; TRBD1 is a possible D gene (6 bases). V shed 4 bases and J shed 4 bases, with 19 bases lying between them. Germline lookup yields CDR1 SGHTA and CDR2 FQGTGA. The CDR3 is made up of 16 amino acids. The CDR3 DNA sequence: TGTGCCAGCAGCTCCGAGCCCCTACAGGGTAGCTATGGCTACACCTTC. This gives the protein CASSSEPLQGSYGYTF.

The genes are TRBV15 and TRBJ2-1; 7 bases line up with TRBD1. CDR3 length equals 15 residues. Germline CDR1 LNHNV, CDR2 YYDKDF (reference sequence). The J segment lost 3 bases and the V segment lost 5 bases, leaving 7 bases of the junction unmatched. CDR3 DNA: TGTGCCACCAGCTTTAACAGGGGCGGCTACAATGAGCAGTTCTTC. Translated: CATSFNRGGYNEQFF.